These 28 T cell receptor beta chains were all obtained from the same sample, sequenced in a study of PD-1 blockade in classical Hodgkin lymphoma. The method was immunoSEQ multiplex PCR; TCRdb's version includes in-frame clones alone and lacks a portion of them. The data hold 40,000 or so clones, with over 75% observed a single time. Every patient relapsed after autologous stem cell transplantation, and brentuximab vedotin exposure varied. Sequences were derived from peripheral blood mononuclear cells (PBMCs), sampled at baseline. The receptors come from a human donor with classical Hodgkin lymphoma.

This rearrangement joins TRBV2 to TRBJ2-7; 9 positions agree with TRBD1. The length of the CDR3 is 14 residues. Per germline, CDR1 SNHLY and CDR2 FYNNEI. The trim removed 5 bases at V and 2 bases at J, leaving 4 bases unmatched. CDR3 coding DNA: TGTGCCAGCAGTCGGGACAGGGTCACCTACGAGCAGTACTTC. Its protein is CASSRDRVTYEQYF.

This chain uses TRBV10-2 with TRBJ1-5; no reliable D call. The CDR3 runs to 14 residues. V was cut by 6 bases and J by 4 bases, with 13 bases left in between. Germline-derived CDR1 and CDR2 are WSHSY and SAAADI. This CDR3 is CASSGQSRNQPQHF. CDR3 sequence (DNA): TGCGCCAGCAGCGGGCAGTCAAGGAATCAGCCCCAGCATTTT.

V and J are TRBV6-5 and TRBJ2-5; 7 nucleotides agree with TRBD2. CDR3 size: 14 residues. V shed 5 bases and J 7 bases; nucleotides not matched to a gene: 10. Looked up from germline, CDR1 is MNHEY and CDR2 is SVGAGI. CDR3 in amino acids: CASSHTTGGRTQYF. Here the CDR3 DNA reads TGTGCCAGCAGTCACACCACGGGGGGTCGGACCCAGTACTTC.

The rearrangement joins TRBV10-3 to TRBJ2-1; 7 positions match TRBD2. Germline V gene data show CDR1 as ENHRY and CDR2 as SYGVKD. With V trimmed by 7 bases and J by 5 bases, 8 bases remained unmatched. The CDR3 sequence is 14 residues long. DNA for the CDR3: TGTGCCATCACCAACCTAGCGGCGGACAATGAGCAGTTCTTC. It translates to CAITNLAADNEQFF.

The CDR3 sequence is CSVAAGGGDYEQYF. The CDR3 DNA reads as TGCAGCGTTGCCGCGGGGGGGGGCGACTACGAGCAGTACTTC. The chain couples TRBV29-1 to TRBJ2-7, with 9 bases identical to TRBD2. This CDR3 comprises 14 residues. Per the germline V gene, CDR1 is SQVTM and CDR2 is ANQGSEA. The V and J ends lost 4 bases and 3 bases, in that order; junction bases with no gene match: 7.

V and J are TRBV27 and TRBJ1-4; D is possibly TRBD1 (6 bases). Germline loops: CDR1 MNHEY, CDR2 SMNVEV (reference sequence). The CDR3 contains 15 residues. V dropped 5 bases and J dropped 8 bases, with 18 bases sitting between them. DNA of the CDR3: TGTGCCAGCAGTCCCATACAGGGAGGGGAGGAAAAACTGTTTTTT. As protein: CASSPIQGGEEKLFF.

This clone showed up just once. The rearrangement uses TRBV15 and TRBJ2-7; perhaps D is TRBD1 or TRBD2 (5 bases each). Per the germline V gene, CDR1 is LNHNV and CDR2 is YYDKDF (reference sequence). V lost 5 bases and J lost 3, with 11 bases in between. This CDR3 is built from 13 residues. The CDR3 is CATSEGRVYEQYF. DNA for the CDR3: TGTGCCACCAGCGAGGGGCGGGTCTACGAGCAGTACTTC. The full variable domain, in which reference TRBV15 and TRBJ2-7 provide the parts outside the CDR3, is DAMVIQNPRYQVTQFGKPVTLSCSQTLNHNVMYWYQQKSSQAPKLLFHYYDKDFNNEADTPDNFQSRRPNTSFCFLDIRSPGLGDTAMYLCATSEGRVYEQYFGPGTRLTVT.

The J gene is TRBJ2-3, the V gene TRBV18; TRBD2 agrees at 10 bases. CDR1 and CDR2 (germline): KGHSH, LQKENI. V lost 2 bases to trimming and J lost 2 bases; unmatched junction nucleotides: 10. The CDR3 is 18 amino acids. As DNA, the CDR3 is TGTGCCAGCTCACCAGAGCTAGCGGGGGCCGGGGACACAGATACGCAGTATTTT. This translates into CASSPELAGAGDTDTQYF.

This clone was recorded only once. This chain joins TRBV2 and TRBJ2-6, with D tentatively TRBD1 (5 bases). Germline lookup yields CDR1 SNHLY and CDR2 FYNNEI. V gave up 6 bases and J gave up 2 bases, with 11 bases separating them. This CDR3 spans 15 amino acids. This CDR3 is CASRPDRAGANVLTF. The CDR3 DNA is TGTGCCAGCAGGCCCGACAGAGCTGGGGCCAACGTCCTGACTTTC.

As DNA, the CDR3 is TGTGCCAGCAGCAAAAATAGCGGGGTGTGGACAGATACGCAGTATTTT. Protein sequence: CASSKNSGVWTDTQYF. The chain uses TRBV5-4 and TRBJ2-3; 8 bases are a match to TRBD2. The CDR3 length is 16 residues. CDR1 is SGHNT and CDR2 is YYREEE in the germline V gene (reference sequence). V trimming: 4 bases; J trimming: 3 bases; junction bases outside the gene matches: 10.

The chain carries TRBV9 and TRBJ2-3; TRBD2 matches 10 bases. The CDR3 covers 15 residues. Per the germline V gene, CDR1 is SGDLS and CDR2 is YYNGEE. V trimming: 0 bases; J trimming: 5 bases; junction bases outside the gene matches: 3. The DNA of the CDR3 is TGTGCCAGCAGCGTAGGTAGCGGGGGGATAGATACGCAGTATTTT. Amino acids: CASSVGSGGIDTQYF.

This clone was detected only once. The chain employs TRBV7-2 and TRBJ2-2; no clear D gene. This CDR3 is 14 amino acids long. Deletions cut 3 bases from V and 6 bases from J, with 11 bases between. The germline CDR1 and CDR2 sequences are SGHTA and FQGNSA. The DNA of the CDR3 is TGTGCCAGCAGCTTGGGAAGATCTTCCGGGGAGCTGTTTTTT. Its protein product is CASSLGRSSGELFF.

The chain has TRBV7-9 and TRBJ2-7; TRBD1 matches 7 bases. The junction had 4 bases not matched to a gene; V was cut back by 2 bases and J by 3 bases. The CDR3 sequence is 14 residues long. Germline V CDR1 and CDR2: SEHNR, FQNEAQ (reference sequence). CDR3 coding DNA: TGTGCCAGCAGCTTAATAGGGGGCGGCTACGAGCAGTACTTC. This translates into CASSLIGGGYEQYF. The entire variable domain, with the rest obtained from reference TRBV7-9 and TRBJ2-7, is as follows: DTGVSQNPRHKITKRGQNVTFRCDPISEHNRLYWYRQTLGQGPEFLTYFQNEAQLEKSRLLSDRFSAERPKGSFSTLEIQRTEQGDSAMYLCASSLIGGGYEQYFGPGTRLTVT.

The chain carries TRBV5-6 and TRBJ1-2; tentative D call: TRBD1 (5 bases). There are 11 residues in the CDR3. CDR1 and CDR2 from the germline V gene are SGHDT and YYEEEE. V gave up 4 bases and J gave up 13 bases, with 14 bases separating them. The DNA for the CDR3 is TGTGCCAGCAGCACCCAGGGAGGTATCACCTTC. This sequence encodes CASSTQGGITF.

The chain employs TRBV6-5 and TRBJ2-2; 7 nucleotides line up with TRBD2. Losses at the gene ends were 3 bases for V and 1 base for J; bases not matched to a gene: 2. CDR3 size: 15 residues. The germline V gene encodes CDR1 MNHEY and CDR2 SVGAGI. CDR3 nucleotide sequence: TGTGCCAGCAGTTATGCGGGGGTGAACACCGGGGAGCTGTTTTTT. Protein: CASSYAGVNTGELFF.

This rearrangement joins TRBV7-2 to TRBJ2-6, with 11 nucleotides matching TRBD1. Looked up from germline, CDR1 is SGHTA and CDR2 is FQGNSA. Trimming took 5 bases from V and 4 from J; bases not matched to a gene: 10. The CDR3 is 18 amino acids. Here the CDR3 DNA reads TGTGCCAGCAGCCCGGCGGACAGGGGGCTTTTGGGGGCCAACGTCCTGACTTTC. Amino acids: CASSPADRGLLGANVLTF.

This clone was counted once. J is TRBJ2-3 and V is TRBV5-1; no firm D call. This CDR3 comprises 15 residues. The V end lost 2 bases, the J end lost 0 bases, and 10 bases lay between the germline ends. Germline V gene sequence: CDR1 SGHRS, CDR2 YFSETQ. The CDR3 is CASSFLGTSTDTQYF. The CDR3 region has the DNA TGCGCCAGCAGCTTCTTGGGAACTAGCACAGATACGCAGTATTTT. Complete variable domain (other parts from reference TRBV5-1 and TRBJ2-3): KAGVTQTPRYLIKTRGQQVTLSCSPISGHRSVSWYQQTPGQGLQFLFEYFSETQRNKGNFPGRFSGRQFSNSRSEMNVSTLELGDSALYLCASSFLGTSTDTQYFGPGTRLTVL.

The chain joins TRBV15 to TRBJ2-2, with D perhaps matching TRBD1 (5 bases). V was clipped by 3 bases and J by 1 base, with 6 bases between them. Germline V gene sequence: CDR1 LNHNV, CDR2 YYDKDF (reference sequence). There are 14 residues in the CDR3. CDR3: CATSSRENTGELFF. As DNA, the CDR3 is TGTGCCACCAGCAGCAGGGAGAACACCGGGGAGCTGTTTTTT.

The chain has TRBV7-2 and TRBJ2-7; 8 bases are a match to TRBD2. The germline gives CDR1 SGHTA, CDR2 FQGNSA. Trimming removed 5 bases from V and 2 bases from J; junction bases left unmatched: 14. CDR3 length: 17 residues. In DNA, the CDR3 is TGTGCCAGCAGCACGGGTCCCCTTGCGGGGGGCACCTACGAGCAGTACTTC. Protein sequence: CASSTGPLAGGTYEQYF. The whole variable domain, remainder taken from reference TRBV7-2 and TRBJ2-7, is GAGVSQSPSNKVTEKGKDVELRCDPISGHTALYWYRQSLGQGLEFLIYFQGNSAPDKSGLPSDRFSAERTGGSVSTLTIQRTQQEDSAVYLCASSTGPLAGGTYEQYFGPGTRLTVT.

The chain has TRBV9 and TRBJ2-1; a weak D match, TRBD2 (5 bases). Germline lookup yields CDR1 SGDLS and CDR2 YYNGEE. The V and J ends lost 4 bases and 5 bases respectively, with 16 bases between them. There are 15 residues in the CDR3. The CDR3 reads CASSPRLRDDNEQFF. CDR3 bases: TGTGCCAGCAGCCCGAGACTAAGAGATGACAATGAGCAGTTCTTC.

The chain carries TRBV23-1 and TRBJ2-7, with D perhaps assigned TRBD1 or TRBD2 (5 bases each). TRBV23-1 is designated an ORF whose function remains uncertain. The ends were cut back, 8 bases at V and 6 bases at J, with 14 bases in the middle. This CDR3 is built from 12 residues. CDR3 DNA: TGCGCCAGCTTCCCGGAAGGGACCGAGCAGTACTTC. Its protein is CASFPEGTEQYF.

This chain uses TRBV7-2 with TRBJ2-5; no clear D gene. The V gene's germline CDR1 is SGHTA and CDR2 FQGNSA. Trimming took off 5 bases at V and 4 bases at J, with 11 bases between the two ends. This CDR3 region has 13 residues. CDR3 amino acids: CASSPPGRETQYF. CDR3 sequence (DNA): TGTGCCAGCAGCCCACCGGGCCGAGAGACCCAGTACTTC.

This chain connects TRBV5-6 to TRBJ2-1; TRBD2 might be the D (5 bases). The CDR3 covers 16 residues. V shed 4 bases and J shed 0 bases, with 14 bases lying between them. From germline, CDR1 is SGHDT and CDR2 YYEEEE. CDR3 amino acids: CASSPGLLSSYNEQFF. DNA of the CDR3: TGTGCCAGCAGCCCAGGACTCTTGAGCTCCTACAATGAGCAGTTCTTC.

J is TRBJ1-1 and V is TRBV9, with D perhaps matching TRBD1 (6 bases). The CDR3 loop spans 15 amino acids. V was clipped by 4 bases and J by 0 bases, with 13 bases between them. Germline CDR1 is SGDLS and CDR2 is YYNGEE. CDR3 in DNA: TGTGCCAGCAGCCTGGGGGGCAGGGTGAACACTGAAGCTTTCTTT. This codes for CASSLGGRVNTEAFF. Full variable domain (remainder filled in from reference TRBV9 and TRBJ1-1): DSGVTQTPKHLITATGQRVTLRCSPRSGDLSVYWYQQSLDQGLQFLIQYYNGEERAKGNILERFSAQQFPDLHSELNLSSLELGDSALYFCASSLGGRVNTEAFFGQGTRLTVV.

Here the CDR3 DNA reads TGTGCCAGCAGCTCCCCGGGCTGGGGACCCGGGGAGCTGTTTTTT. Translating gives CASSSPGWGPGELFF. The chain has TRBV7-9 and TRBJ2-2; perhaps D is TRBD1 or TRBD2 (5 bases each). CDR1 and CDR2 from the germline V gene are SEHNR and FQNEAQ (reference sequence). The CDR3 is 15 residues long. Trimming removed 4 bases from V and 6 bases from J, with 15 bases in between.

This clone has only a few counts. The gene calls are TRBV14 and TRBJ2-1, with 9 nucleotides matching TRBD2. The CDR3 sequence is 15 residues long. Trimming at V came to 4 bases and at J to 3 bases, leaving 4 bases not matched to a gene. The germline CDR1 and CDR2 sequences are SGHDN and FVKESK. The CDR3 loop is CASSRGGALYNEQFF. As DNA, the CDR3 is TGTGCCAGCAGCCGCGGGGGGGCCCTCTACAATGAGCAGTTCTTC. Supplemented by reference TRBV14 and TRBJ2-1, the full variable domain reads EAGVTQFPSHSVIEKGQTVTLRCDPISGHDNLYWYRRVMGKEIKFLLHFVKESKQDESGMPNNRFLAERTGGTYSTLKVQPAELEDSGVYFCASSRGGALYNEQFFGPGTRLTVL.

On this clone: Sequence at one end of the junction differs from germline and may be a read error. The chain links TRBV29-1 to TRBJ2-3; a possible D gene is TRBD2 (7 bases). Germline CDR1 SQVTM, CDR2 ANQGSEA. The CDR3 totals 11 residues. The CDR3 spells CSATEGGREVF. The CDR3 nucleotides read TGCAGCGCTACTGAGGGGGGCCGGGAGGTTTTT.

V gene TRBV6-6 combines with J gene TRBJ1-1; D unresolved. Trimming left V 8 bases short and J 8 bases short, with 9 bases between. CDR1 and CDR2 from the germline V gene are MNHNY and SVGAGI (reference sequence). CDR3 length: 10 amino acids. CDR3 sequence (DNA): TGTGCCAGCGGACCTTTCGAAGCTTTCTTT. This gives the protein CASGPFEAFF.